The rows below give T cell receptor beta chains drawn from one sample of a study of beta chain features in type 1 diabetes. Here immunoSEQ multiplex PCR was the method, and the copy in TCRdb shows in-frame clones only, minus some. Among about 360,000 clones listed, roughly 12% were seen once. The sample taken for sequencing was naive CD4+ T cells from blood. Receptors were obtained from a man aged 18 to 35 in good health. Both conserved end residues are part of each CDR3. A D gene is named only where the DNA matches it firmly. Not every row has a clone size; where given, it reads once, few, many or a size class.

J: TRBJ2-6
size: few
D: NA
V: TRBV5-4
DNA: TGTGCCAGCAGTTCTCCGAGCTCTGGGGCCAACGTCCTGACTTTC
CDR3: CASSSPSSGANVLTF

J: TRBJ1-2
size: NA
D: NA
V: TRBV7-6
DNA: TGTGCCAGCAGCGACCGGGCCCGGGGTGGCTACACCTTC
CDR3: CASSDRARGGYTF

J: TRBJ2-3
size: few
D: NA
V: TRBV7-9
DNA: TGTGCCAGCAACTCTCCCCGCGGGCGCGTTAGCCCAGATACGCAGTATTTT
CDR3: CASNSPRGRVSPDTQYF

J: TRBJ2-5
size: few
D: NA
V: TRBV4-3
DNA: TGCGCCAGCAGCCAGCTACAGGGACGCGGGGAGACCCAGTACTTC
CDR3: CASSQLQGRGETQYF

J: TRBJ1-1
size: NA
D: NA
V: TRBV7-9
DNA: TGTGCCAGCAGCTTACAAGGGAGAGACACTGAAGCTTTCTTT
CDR3: CASSLQGRDTEAFF

J: TRBJ2-5
size: NA
D: TRBD2
V: TRBV5-1
DNA: TGCGCCAGCAGCCCCGGCCTAGCGGGGGGGGAGACCCAGTACTTC
CDR3: CASSPGLAGGETQYF

J: TRBJ2-7
size: NA
D: NA
V: TRBV5-4
DNA: TGTGCCAGCAGCTTGGCCGGGACAAAATACGAGCAGTACTTC
CDR3: CASSLAGTKYEQYF

J: TRBJ2-7
size: NA
D: TRBD1
V: TRBV18
DNA: TGTGCCAGCTCACCAAAGGACAGGGTCGGCGAGCAGTACTTC
CDR3: CASSPKDRVGEQYF

J: TRBJ2-7
size: few
D: TRBD1
V: TRBV28
DNA: TGTGCCAGCAGCCTCGACAGGGGAAGCTACGAGCAGTACTTC
CDR3: CASSLDRGSYEQYF

J: TRBJ2-7
size: few
D: TRBD1
V: TRBV9
DNA: TGTGCCAGCAGCGTAGGGGACAGGGGGTACGAGCAGTACTTC
CDR3: CASSVGDRGYEQYF

J: TRBJ1-2
size: NA
D: NA
V: TRBV15
DNA: TGTGCCACCAGCAGAGATCTAACCCTCTCCTATGGCTACACCTTC
CDR3: CATSRDLTLSYGYTF

J: TRBJ2-1
size: NA
D: TRBD2
V: TRBV28
DNA: TGTGCCAGCAGAAAGCGGGAGGGCTCCTACAATGAGCAGTTCTTC
CDR3: CASRKREGSYNEQFF

J: TRBJ1-5
size: NA
D: NA
V: TRBV7-9
DNA: TGTGCCAGCAGCTTAGGGACATATAGCAATCAGCCCCAGCATTTT
CDR3: CASSLGTYSNQPQHF

J: TRBJ2-7
size: few
D: NA
V: TRBV18
DNA: TGTGCCAGCTCACCACCGGGGGCAGGCTCCTACGAGCAGTACTTC
CDR3: CASSPPGAGSYEQYF

J: TRBJ2-7
size: few
D: NA
V: TRBV21-1
DNA: TGTGCCAGCAGCAAAGCGGATGGACAGGGCCCTGACGAGCAGTACTTC
CDR3: CASSKADGQGPDEQYF

J: TRBJ2-1
size: NA
D: NA
V: TRBV18
DNA: TGTGCCAGCTCACCAGCAGGAGGGGACAATGAGCAGTTCTTC
CDR3: CASSPAGGDNEQFF

J: TRBJ2-2
size: few
D: TRBD1
V: TRBV6-6
DNA: TGTGCCAGCAGTCCAGGGGGCCGGGAGCTGTTTTTT
CDR3: CASSPGGRELFF

J: TRBJ1-1
size: NA
D: TRBD1
V: TRBV9
DNA: TGTGCCAGCAGCCAAATCGCGACAGGGGGTGAAGCTTTCTTT
CDR3: CASSQIATGGEAFF

J: TRBJ1-5
size: few
D: NA
V: TRBV5-1
DNA: TGCGCCAGCAGCTTGAACGGGGGAACAAATCAGCCCCAGCATTTT
CDR3: CASSLNGGTNQPQHF

J: TRBJ1-5
size: NA
D: NA
V: TRBV18
DNA: TGTGCCAGCTCACCACAAGACAGAAATCAGCCCCAGCATTTT
CDR3: CASSPQDRNQPQHF

J: TRBJ2-2
size: few
D: NA
V: TRBV30
DNA: TGTGCCTGGAGTCGGGTTCACGGGGAGCTGTTTTTT
CDR3: CAWSRVHGELFF

J: TRBJ2-1
size: NA
D: TRBD2
V: TRBV5-1
DNA: TGCGCCAGCAGCTTCCCGGGACTAGCGGGGGGTGGGAATGAGCAGTTCTTC
CDR3: CASSFPGLAGGGNEQFF

J: TRBJ1-2
size: NA
D: TRBD1
V: TRBV7-2
DNA: TGTGCCAGCAGCCCCAGGACAGGGGGGAACTATGGCTACACCTTC
CDR3: CASSPRTGGNYGYTF

J: TRBJ1-2
size: few
D: NA
V: TRBV7-9
DNA: TGTGCCAGCAGCTTAGACGGAGCCTATGGCTACACCTTC
CDR3: CASSLDGAYGYTF

J: TRBJ2-1
size: NA
D: TRBD1
V: TRBV19
DNA: TGTGCCAGTAGTAAACAGGGGAAGGGTGAGCAGTTCTTC
CDR3: CASSKQGKGEQFF

J: TRBJ1-2
size: NA
D: TRBD1
V: TRBV29-1
DNA: TGCAGCGCCACGACAGGGACAGGGGGATGGTATGGCTACACCTTC
CDR3: CSATTGTGGWYGYTF

J: TRBJ1-2
size: few
D: NA
V: TRBV5-1
DNA: TGCGCCAGCAGCGCGACGGGGGGTGCGAGAGGCTACACCTTC
CDR3: CASSATGGARGYTF

J: TRBJ1-1
size: NA
D: TRBD1
V: TRBV5-1
DNA: TGCGCCAGCAGCCTTAACCCACGGACAGGGGACGTGAACACTGAAGCTTTCTTT
CDR3: CASSLNPRTGDVNTEAFF

J: TRBJ2-7
size: few
D: TRBD2
V: TRBV18
DNA: TGTGCCAGCTCCCCAACCCAGGTCACTAGCGGGAAAGGCGAGCAGTACTTC
CDR3: CASSPTQVTSGKGEQYF

J: TRBJ1-2
size: few
D: NA
V: TRBV18
DNA: TGTGCCAGCTCACCACGGGTGCGGGAAAACGGCTACACCTTC
CDR3: CASSPRVRENGYTF

J: TRBJ1-2
size: few
D: TRBD1
V: TRBV5-4
DNA: TGTGCCAGCAGCCTCCGGGACAGTCGGTTAGGTGGCTACACCTTC
CDR3: CASSLRDSRLGGYTF

J: TRBJ2-5
size: many
D: NA
V: TRBV29-1
DNA: TGCAGCGTTGATTCGTGGAGCCAAGAGACCCAGTACTTC
CDR3: CSVDSWSQETQYF

J: TRBJ2-5
size: few
D: NA
V: TRBV28
DNA: TGTGCCAGCAGTCCGACTAGGGGAAAGAGGGAGACCCAGTACTTC
CDR3: CASSPTRGKRETQYF

J: TRBJ1-1
size: few
D: TRBD1
V: TRBV7-2
DNA: TGTGCCAGCGGCCGCGCCAGGGGGGAAGCTTTCTTT
CDR3: CASGRARGEAFF

J: TRBJ2-3
size: NA
D: TRBD2
V: TRBV11-2
DNA: TGTGCCAGCACCATTCCGGGACTAGGTAGCTCGCGTGCGCAGTATTTT
CDR3: CASTIPGLGSSRAQYF

J: TRBJ2-3
size: NA
D: TRBD2
V: TRBV11-3
DNA: TGTGCCAGCAGCTTTGGACTAGCGGGAGATACGCAGTATTTT
CDR3: CASSFGLAGDTQYF